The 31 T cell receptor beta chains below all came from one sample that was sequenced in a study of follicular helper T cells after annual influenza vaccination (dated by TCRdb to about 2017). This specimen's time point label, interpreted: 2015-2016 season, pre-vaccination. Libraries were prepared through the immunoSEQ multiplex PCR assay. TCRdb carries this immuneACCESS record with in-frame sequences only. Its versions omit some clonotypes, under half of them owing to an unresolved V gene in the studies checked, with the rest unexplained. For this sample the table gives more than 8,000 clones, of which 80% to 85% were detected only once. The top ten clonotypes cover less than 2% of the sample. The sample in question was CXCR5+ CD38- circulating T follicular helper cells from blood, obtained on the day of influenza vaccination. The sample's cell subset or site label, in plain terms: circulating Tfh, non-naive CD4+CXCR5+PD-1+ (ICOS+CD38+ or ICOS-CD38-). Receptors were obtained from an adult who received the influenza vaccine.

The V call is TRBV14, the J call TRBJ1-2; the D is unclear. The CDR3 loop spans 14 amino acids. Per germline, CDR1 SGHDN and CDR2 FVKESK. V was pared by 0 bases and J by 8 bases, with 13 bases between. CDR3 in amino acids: CASSQDWGRRGYTF. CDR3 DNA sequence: TGTGCCAGCAGCCAAGACTGGGGAAGGAGAGGCTACACCTTC.

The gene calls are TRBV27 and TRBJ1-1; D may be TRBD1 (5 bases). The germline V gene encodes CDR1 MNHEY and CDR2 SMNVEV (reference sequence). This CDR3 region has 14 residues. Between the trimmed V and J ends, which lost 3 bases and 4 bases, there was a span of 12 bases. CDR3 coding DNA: TGTGCCAGCAGTTTTGGCAGGGTGAGCACTGAAGCTTTCTTT. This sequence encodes CASSFGRVSTEAFF.

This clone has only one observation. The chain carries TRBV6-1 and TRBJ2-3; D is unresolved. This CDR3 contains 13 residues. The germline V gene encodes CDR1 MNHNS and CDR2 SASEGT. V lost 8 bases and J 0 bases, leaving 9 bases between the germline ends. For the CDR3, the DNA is TGTGCCAGCCTATTAACTAGCACAGATACGCAGTATTTT. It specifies CASLLTSTDTQYF.

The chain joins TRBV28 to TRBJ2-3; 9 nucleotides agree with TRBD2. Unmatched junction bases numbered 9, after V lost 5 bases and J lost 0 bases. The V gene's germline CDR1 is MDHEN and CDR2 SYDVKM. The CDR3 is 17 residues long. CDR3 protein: CASSPIRTSGSTDTQYF. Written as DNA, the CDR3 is TGTGCCAGCAGTCCTATACGTACTAGCGGGAGCACAGATACGCAGTATTTT.

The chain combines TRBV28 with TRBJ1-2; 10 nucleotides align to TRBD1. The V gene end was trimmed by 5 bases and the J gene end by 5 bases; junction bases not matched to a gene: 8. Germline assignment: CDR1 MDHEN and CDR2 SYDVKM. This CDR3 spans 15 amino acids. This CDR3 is CASSPGQGRKYGYTF. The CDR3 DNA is TGTGCCAGCAGTCCGGGACAGGGGCGAAAATATGGCTACACCTTC.

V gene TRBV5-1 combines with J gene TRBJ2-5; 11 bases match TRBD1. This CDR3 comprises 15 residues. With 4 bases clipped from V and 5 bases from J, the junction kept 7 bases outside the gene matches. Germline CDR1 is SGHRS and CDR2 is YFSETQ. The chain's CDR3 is CASSVGQGGMETQYF. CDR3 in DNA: TGCGCCAGCAGCGTGGGACAGGGGGGGATGGAGACCCAGTACTTC.

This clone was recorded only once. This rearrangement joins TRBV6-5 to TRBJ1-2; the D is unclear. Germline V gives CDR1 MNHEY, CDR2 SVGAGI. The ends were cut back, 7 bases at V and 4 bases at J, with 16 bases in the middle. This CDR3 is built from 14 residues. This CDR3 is CASTSTTTPYGYTF. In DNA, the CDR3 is TGTGCCAGCACCTCGACAACGACTCCCTATGGCTACACCTTC.

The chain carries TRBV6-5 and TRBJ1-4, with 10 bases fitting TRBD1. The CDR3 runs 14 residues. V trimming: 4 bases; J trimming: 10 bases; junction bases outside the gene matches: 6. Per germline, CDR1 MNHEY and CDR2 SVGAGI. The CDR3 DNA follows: TGTGCCAGCAGTTTGGGGACAGGGGACGGAAAACTGTTTTTT. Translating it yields CASSLGTGDGKLFF.

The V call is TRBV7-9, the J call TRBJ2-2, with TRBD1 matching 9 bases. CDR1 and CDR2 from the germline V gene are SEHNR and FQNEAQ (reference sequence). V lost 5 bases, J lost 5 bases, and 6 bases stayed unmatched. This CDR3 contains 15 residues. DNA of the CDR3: TGTGCCAGCAGCCCGGGGACAGGGAGAACCGGGGAGCTGTTTTTT. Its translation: CASSPGTGRTGELFF.

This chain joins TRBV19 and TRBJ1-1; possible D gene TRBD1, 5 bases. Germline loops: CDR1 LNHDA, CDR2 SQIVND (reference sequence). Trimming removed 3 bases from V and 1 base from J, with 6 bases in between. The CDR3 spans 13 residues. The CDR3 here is CASSIGGNTEAFF. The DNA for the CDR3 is TGTGCCAGTAGTATCGGGGGGAACACTGAAGCTTTCTTT.

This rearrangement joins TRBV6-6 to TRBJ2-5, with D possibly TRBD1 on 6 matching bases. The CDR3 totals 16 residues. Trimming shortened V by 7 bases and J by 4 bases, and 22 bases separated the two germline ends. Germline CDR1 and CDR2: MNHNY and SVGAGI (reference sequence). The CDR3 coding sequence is TGTGCCAGCACTCCAAGATGGGGGCTGTTAGGAGAGACCCAGTACTTC. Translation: CASTPRWGLLGETQYF.

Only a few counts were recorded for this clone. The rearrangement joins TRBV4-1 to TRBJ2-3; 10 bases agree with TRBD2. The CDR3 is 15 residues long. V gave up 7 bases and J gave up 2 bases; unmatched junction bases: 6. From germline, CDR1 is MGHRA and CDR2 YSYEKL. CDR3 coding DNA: TGCGCCAGCAAAAGGACTAGCGGCTCCACAGATACGCAGTATTTT. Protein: CASKRTSGSTDTQYF.

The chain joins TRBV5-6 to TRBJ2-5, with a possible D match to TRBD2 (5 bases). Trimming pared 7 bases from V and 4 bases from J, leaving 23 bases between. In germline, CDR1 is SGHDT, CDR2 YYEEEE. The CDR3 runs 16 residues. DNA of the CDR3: TGTGCCAGCTCCGCCCCTCGGGGAACCCTCCGAGAGACCCAGTACTTC. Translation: CASSAPRGTLRETQYF.

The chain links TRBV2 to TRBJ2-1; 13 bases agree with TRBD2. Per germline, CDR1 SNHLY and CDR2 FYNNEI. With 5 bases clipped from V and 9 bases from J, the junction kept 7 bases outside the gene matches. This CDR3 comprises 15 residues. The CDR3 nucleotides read TGTGCCAGCAGTTGGACTAGCGGGAGCCAAAGTGAGCAGTTCTTC. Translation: CASSWTSGSQSEQFF. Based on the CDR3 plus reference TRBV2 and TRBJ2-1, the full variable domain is EPEVTQTPSHQVTQMGQEVILRCVPISNHLYFYWYRQILGQKVEFLVSFYNNEISEKSEIFDDQFSVERPDGSNFTLKIRSTKLEDSAMYFCASSWTSGSQSEQFFGPGTRLTVL.

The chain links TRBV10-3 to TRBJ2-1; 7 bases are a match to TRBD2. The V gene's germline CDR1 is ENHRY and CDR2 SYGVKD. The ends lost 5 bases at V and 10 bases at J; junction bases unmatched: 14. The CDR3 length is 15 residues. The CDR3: CAISSTPTSLDEQFF. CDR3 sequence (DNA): TGTGCCATCAGTTCGACACCGACTAGCCTGGACGAGCAGTTCTTC.

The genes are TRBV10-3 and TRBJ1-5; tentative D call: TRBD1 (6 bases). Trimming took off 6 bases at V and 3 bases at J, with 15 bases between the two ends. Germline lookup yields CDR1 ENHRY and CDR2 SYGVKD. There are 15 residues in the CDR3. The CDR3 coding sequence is TGTGCCATCAGGGGATCACAGGGAAACAATCAGCCCCAGCATTTT. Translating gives CAIRGSQGNNQPQHF.

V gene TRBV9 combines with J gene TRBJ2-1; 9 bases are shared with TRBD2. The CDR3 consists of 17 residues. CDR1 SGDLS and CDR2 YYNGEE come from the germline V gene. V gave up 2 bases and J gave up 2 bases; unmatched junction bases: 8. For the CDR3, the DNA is TGTGCCAGCAGCGTTGGGTTTAGCGGGAGCACCTACAATGAGCAGTTCTTC. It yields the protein CASSVGFSGSTYNEQFF.

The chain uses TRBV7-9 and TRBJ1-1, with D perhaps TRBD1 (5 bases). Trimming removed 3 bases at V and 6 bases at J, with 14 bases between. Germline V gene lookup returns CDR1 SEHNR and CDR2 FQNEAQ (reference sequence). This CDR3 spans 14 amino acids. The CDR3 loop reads CASSLGRPPAEAFF. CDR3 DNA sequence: TGTGCCAGCAGCTTGGGGCGGCCGCCCGCTGAAGCTTTCTTT.

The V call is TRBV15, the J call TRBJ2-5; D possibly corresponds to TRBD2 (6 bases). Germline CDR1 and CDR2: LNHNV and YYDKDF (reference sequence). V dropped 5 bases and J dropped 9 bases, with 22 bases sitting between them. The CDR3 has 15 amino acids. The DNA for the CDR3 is TGTGCCACCAGCGGAGGGAGCCGGCGGGGAGCGCCCCAGTACTTC. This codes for CATSGGSRRGAPQYF.

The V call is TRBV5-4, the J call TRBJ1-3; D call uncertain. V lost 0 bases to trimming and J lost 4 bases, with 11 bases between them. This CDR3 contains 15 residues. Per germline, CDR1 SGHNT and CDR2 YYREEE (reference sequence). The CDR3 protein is CASSLAGGSGNTIYF. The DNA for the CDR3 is TGTGCCAGCAGCTTGGCAGGCGGCTCAGGAAACACCATATATTTT.

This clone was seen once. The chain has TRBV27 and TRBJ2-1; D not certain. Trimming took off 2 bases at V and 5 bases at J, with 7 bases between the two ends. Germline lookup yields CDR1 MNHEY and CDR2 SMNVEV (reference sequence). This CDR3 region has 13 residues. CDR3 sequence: CASSLRQNNEQFF. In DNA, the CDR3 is TGTGCCAGCAGTTTAAGGCAGAACAATGAGCAGTTCTTC.

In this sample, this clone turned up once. CDR3 bases: TGTGCCAGCAGTCAATCCAGGGGGAGCACTGAAGCTTTCTTT. Its protein product is CASSQSRGSTEAFF. This chain connects TRBV11-2 to TRBJ1-1, with 7 bases that match TRBD1. The CDR3 is 14 residues long. In germline, CDR1 is SGHAT, CDR2 FQNNGV. Germline trimming cut 6 bases from V and 4 bases from J; bases unmatched to any gene: 8.

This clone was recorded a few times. Here the CDR3 DNA reads TGTGCCAGTAGTATTTGGGTTGCGGCTGAAGCTTTCTTT. Protein sequence: CASSIWVAAEAFF. V is TRBV19 and J is TRBJ1-1; D uncertain. The V gene lost 3 bases and the J gene lost 6 bases, with 11 bases spanning the gap. In germline, CDR1 is LNHDA, CDR2 SQIVND (reference sequence). The CDR3 contains 13 residues.

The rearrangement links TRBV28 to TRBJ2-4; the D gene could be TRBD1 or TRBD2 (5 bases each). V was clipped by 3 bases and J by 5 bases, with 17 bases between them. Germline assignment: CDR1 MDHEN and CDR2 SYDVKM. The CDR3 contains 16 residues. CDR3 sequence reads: CASSLAAPRGQNIQYF. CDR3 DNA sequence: TGTGCCAGCAGTTTGGCGGCACCGAGGGGTCAAAACATTCAGTACTTC.

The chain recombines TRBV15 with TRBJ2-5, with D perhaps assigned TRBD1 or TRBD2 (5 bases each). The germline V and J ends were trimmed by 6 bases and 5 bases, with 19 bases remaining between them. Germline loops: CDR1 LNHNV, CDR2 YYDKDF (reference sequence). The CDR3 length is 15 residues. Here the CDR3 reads CATSRRDRGKETQYF. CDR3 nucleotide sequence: TGTGCCACCAGTCGTCGGGACCGTGGAAAGGAGACCCAGTACTTC.

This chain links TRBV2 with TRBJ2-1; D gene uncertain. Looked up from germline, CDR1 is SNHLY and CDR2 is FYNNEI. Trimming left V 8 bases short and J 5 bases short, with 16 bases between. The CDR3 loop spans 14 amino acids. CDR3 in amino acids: CASLTARTNNEQFF. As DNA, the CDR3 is TGTGCCAGCCTCACGGCGCGGACGAACAATGAGCAGTTCTTC.

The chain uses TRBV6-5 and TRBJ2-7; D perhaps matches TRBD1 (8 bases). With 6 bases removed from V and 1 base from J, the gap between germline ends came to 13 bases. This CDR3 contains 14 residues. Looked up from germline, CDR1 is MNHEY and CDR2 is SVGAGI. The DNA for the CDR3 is TGTGCCAGCAGACCACAGGGGGGGTCCTACGAGCAGTACTTC. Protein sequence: CASRPQGGSYEQYF.

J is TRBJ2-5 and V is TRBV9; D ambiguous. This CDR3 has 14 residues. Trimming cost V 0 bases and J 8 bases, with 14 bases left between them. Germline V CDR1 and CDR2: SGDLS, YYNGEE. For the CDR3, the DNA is TGTGCCAGCAGCGTAGGCAAGTTGTCCTCAACCCAGTACTTC. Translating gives CASSVGKLSSTQYF.

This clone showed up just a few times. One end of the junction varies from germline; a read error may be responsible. CDR3 sequence reads: CASSLRGRGPTNF. The DNA of the CDR3 is TGTGCCAGCAGCTTACGAGGTCGGGGACCTACCAACTTC. The rearrangement joins TRBV7-9 to TRBJ1-2; D is possibly TRBD1 (5 bases). CDR1 and CDR2 from the germline V gene are SEHNR and FQNEAQ (reference sequence). The CDR3 consists of 13 residues.

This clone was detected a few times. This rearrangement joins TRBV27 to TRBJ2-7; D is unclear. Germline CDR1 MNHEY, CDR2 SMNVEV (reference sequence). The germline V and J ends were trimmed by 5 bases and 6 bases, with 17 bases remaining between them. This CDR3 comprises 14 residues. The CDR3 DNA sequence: TGTGCCAGCAGTGGATGGGGTTGGAGTAGCGAGCAGTACTTC. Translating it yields CASSGWGWSSEQYF.

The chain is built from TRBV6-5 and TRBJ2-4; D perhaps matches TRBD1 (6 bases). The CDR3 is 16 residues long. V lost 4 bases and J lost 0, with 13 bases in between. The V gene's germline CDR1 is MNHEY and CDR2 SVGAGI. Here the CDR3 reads CASSSFYRVAKNIQYF. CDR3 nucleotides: TGTGCCAGCAGTTCCTTCTACAGGGTAGCCAAAAACATTCAGTACTTC.